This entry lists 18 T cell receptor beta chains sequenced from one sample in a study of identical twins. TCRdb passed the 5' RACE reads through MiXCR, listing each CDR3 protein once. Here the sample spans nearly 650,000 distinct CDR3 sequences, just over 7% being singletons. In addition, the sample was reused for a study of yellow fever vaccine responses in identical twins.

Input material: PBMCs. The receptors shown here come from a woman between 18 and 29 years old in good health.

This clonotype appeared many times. The CDR3 DNA follows: TGTGCCAGCAGGAATGAGGGGGTATCGGGAGGCTACACCTTC. The encoded protein is CASRNEGVSGGYTF. This chain connects TRBV7-9 to TRBJ1-2; a weak D match, TRBD1 (6 bases). The CDR3 loop spans 14 amino acids. Germline values: CDR1 SEHNR, CDR2 FQNEAQ (reference sequence). V was pared by 6 bases and J by 8 bases, with 19 bases between.

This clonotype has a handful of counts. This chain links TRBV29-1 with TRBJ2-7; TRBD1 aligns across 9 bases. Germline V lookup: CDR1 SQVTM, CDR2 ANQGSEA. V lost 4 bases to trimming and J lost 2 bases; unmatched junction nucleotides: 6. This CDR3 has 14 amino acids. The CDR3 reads CSVVPGTGPYEQYF. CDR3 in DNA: TGCAGCGTTGTCCCCGGGACAGGGCCCTACGAGCAGTACTTC.

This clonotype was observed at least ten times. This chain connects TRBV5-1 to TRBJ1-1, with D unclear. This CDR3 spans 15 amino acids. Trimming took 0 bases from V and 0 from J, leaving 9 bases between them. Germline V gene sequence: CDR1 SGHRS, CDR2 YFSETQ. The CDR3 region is CASSLGRSMNTEAFF. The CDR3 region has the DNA TGCGCCAGCAGCTTGGGTCGCTCCATGAACACTGAAGCTTTCTTT.

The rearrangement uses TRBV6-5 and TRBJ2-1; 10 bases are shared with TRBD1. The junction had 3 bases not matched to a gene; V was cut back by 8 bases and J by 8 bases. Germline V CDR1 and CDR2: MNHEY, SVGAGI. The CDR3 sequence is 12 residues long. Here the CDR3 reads CASGTGADEQFF. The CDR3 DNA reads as TGTGCCAGCGGGACAGGGGCAGATGAGCAGTTCTTC.

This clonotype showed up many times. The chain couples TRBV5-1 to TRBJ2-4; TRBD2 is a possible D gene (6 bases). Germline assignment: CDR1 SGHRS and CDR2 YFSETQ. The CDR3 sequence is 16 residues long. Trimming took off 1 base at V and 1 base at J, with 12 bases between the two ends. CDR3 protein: CASSLMGTDAKNIQYF. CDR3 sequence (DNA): TGCGCCAGCAGCTTGATGGGGACTGATGCCAAAAACATTCAGTACTTC.

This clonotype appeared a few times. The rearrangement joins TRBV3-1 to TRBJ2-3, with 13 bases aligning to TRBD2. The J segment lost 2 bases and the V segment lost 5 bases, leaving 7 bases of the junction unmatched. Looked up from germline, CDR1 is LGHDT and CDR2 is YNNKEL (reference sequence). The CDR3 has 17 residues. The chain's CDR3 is CASSRLGLAGFTDTQYF. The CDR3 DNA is TGTGCCAGCAGCAGACTGGGACTAGCGGGATTCACAGATACGCAGTATTTT.

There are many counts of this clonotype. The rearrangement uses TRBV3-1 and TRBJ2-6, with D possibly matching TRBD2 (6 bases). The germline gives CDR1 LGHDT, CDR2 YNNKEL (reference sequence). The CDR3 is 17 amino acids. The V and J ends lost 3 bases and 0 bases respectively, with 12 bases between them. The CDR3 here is CASSHRGIHSGANVLTF. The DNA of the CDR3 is TGTGCCAGCAGCCATCGGGGGATACACTCTGGGGCCAACGTCCTGACTTTC. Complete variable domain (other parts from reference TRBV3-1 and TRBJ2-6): DTAVSQTPKYLVTQMGNDKSIKCEQNLGHDTMYWYKQDSKKFLKIMFSYNNKELIINETVPNRFSPKSPDKAHLNLHINSLELGDSAVYFCASSHRGIHSGANVLTFGAGSRLTVL.

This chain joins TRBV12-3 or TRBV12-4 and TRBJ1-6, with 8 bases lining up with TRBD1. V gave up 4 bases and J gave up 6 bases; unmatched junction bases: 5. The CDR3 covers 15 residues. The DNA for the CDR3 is TGTGCCAGCAGTTCCAGGGGGCTTAGTAATTCACCCCTCCACTTT. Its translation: CASSSRGLSNSPLHF.

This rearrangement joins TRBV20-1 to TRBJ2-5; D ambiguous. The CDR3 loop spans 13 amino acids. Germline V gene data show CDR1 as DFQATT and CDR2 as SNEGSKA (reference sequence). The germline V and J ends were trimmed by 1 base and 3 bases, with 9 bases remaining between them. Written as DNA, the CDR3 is TGCAGTGCTAGAGTATCTGGAGAAGAGACCCAGTACTTC. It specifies CSARVSGEETQYF.

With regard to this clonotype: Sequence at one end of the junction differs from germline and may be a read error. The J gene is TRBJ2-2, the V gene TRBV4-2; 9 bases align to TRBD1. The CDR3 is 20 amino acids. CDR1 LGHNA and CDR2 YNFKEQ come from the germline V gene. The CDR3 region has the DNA TGTGCCAGCAGCCGCCGGGCCTTTCCGGGACAGGGCCCGAACACCGGGGAGCTGATTTTT. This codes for CASSRRAFPGQGPNTGELIF.

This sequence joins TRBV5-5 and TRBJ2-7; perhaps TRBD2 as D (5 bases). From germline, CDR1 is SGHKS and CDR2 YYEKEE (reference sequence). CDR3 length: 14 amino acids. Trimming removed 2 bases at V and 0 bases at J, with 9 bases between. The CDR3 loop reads CASSFAGGSYEQYV. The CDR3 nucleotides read TGTGCCAGCAGCTTTGCGGGCGGCTCCTACGAGCAGTACGTC.

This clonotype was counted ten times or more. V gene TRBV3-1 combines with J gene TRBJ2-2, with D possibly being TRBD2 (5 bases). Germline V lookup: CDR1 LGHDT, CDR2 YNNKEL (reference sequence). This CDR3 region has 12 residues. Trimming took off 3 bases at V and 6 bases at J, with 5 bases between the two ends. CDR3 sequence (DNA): TGTGCCAGCAGCCATAGCGCCGGGGAGCTGTTTTTT. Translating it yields CASSHSAGELFF.

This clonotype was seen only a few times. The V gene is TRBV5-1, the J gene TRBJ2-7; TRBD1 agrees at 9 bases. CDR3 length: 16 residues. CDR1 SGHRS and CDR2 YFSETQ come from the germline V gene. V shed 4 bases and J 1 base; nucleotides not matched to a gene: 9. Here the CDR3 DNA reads TGCGCCAGCAGCCCGACAGGGGGGACGTGGTCCTACGAGCAGTACGTC. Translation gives CASSPTGGTWSYEQYV.

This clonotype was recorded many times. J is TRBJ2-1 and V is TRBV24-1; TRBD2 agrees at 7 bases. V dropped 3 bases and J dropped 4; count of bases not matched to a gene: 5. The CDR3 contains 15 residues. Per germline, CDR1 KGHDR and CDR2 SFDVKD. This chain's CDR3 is CATSDGGEGYNEQFF. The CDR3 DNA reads TGTGCCACCAGTGATGGGGGGGAGGGTTACAATGAGCAGTTCTTC.

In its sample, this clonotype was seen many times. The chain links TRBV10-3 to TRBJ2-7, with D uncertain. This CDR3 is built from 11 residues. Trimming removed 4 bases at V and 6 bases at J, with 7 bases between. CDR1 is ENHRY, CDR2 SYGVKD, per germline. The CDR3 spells CAISVSTEQYF. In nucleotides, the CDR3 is TGTGCCATCAGTGTCAGCACCGAGCAGTACTTC.

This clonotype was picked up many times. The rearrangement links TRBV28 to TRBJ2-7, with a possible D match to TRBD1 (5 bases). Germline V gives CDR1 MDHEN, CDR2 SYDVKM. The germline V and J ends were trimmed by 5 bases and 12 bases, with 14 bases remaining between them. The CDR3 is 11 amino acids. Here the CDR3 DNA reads TGTGCCAGCAGTGCAGGGATTACGGGGTACTTC. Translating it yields CASSAGITGYF.

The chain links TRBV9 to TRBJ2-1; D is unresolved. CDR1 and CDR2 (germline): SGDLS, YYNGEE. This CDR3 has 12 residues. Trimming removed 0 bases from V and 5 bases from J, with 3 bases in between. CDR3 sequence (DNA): TGTGCCAGCAGCGTAGTGAACAATGAGCAGTTCTTC. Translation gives CASSVVNNEQFF. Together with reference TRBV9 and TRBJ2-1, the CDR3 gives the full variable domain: DSGVTQTPKHLITATGQRVTLRCSPRSGDLSVYWYQQSLDQGLQFLIQYYNGEERAKGNILERFSAQQFPDLHSELNLSSLELGDSALYFCASSVVNNEQFFGPGTRLTVL.

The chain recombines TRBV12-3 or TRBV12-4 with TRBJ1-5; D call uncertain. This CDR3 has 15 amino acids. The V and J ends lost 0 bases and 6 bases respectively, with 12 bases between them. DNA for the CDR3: TGTGCCAGCAGTTTAGCAGCCTACACGGGTCAGCCCCAGCATTTT. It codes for CASSLAAYTGQPQHF.